The 2 T cell receptor beta chains in this list originate from one sample, sequenced in a study of blood T cell repertoires in COVID-19. Measured with immunoSEQ multiplex PCR; TCRdb has only the in-frame clones, and not every one. The sample includes around 70,000 clones, around 90% seen only once; the top ten take 29%. The sample was peripheral blood. These TCRs come from a woman aged 80 or over with active or convalescent COVID-19.

In this sample, this clone turned up a few times. This sequence joins TRBV11-2 and TRBJ1-6; no clear D. Germline CDR1 and CDR2: SGHAT and FQNNGV. The CDR3 consists of 12 residues. V lost 1 base and J 12 bases, leaving 7 bases between the germline ends. The CDR3 DNA follows: TGTGCCAGCAGCTTAGGGGCCAGACCCCTCCACTTT. This translates into CASSLGARPLHF.

V gene TRBV3-1 (or the pseudogene TRBV3-2) combines with J gene TRBJ1-6, with D perhaps TRBD1 (5 bases). Trimming left V 4 bases short and J 13 bases short, with 14 bases between. Germline V gene sequence: CDR1 LGHDT, CDR2 YNNKEL (reference sequence). The CDR3 sequence is 13 residues long. The CDR3 sequence is CASSPSGSVPLHF. As DNA, the CDR3 is TGTGCCAGCAGCCCATCAGGGTCTGTCCCCCTCCACTTT.